These 21 T cell receptor beta chains originate from one sample sequenced in a study of T cells after yellow fever vaccination. TCRdb fed the 5' RACE reads into MiXCR, producing one record per CDR3 protein. The table records a few hundred thousand distinct CDR3 sequences, roughly 4.3% of them present only once. Sequenced material: PBMCs, taken 5 days after the yellow fever booster vaccination. These receptors were taken from a man between 18 and 29 years old who received the YFV17D yellow fever vaccine.

Only a few counts were recorded for this clonotype. The chain combines TRBV5-1 with TRBJ2-7, with D perhaps assigned TRBD1 or TRBD2 (5 bases each). CDR1 and CDR2 from the germline V gene are SGHRS and YFSETQ. The CDR3 is 14 amino acids. Trimming took off 4 bases at V and 2 bases at J, with 13 bases between the two ends. The CDR3 sequence: CASSKTGTAYEQYF. The CDR3 coding sequence is TGCGCCAGCAGCAAGACTGGGACGGCCTACGAGCAGTACTTC.

The chain employs TRBV5-1 and TRBJ2-7, with D unclear. The CDR3 is 14 residues long. The V end lost 0 bases, the J end lost 0 bases, and 7 bases lay between the germline ends. Germline CDR1 SGHRS, CDR2 YFSETQ. CDR3 sequence (DNA): TGCGCCAGCAGCTTGGATTCTAGCTCCTACGAGCAGTACGTC. Its protein product is CASSLDSSSYEQYV.

The chain joins TRBV6-5 to TRBJ1-1; D not resolved. CDR3 length equals 15 residues. Germline values: CDR1 MNHEY, CDR2 SVGAGI. V was shortened by 0 bases and J by 6 bases, with 14 bases between the two germline ends. The CDR3 sequence: CASSYSISRASEAFF. CDR3 DNA: TGTGCCAGCAGTTACTCAATCAGCAGAGCCTCTGAAGCTTTCTTT.

The chain is built from TRBV18 and TRBJ2-7; D is perhaps TRBD2 (6 bases). The CDR3 loop spans 15 amino acids. Germline V gives CDR1 KGHSH, CDR2 LQKENI. V was trimmed by 6 bases and J by 5 bases, leaving 20 bases between them. This CDR3 is CASSRPGLTYDEQYF. The CDR3 nucleotides are TGTGCCAGCTCTCGTCCGGGACTGACGTACGACGAGCAGTACTTC.

Only a few counts were recorded for this clonotype. The chain employs TRBV7-9 and TRBJ2-7; maybe TRBD2 (5 bases). Germline CDR1 is SEHNR and CDR2 is FQNEAQ (reference sequence). V was clipped by 4 bases and J by 2 bases, with 12 bases between them. The CDR3 sequence is 14 residues long. CDR3 coding DNA: TGTGCCAGCAGCTCAAGCAAGAGGGCCTACGAGCAGTACGTC. Translation gives CASSSSKRAYEQYV.

The J gene is TRBJ1-5, the V gene TRBV12-3 or TRBV12-4; maybe TRBD1 (6 bases). V lost 7 bases and J 0 bases, leaving 13 bases between the germline ends. The CDR3 extends over 15 amino acids. CDR3 nucleotide sequence: TGTGCCAGCACCCTGGGGGGGGCTAGCAATCAGCCCCAGCATTTT. Its translation is CASTLGGASNQPQHF.

There are a few counts of this clonotype. V gene TRBV6-5 combines with J gene TRBJ2-7; TRBD2 matches at 8 bases. CDR1 MNHEY and CDR2 SVGAGI come from the germline V gene. The CDR3 sequence is 13 residues long. With V trimmed by 6 bases and J by 6 bases, 7 bases remained unmatched. This chain's CDR3 is CASSPGGAREQYV. The DNA of the CDR3 is TGTGCCAGCAGCCCCGGGGGGGCACGCGAGCAGTACGTC.

This clonotype was counted ten times or more. The gene calls are TRBV5-4 and TRBJ2-5; 8 bases line up with TRBD1. CDR1 and CDR2 (germline): SGHNT, YYREEE (reference sequence). V lost 6 bases and J lost 4; bases outside the gene matches: 5. This CDR3 has 13 amino acids. Here the CDR3 DNA reads TGTGCCAGCACACTGGGGACAGGAGAGACCCAGTACTTC. Protein sequence: CASTLGTGETQYF.

This clonotype was found many times. The chain combines TRBV4-3 with TRBJ2-5; the D gene is possibly TRBD1 (6 bases). With 2 bases removed from V and 4 bases from J, the gap between germline ends came to 26 bases. Per the germline V gene, CDR1 is LGHNA and CDR2 is YSLEER. The CDR3 runs 19 residues. The CDR3 region has the DNA TGCGCCAGCAGCCAAAGGGGGAGAGGGGGACGGGCACAACGAGAGACCCAGTACTTC. Its protein product is CASSQRGRGGRAQRETQYF.

This chain uses TRBV6-2 or TRBV6-3 with TRBJ2-1; the match to TRBD1 covers 9 bases. CDR3 length equals 13 residues. The V gene end was trimmed by 6 bases and the J gene end by 5 bases; junction bases not matched to a gene: 2. Germline values: CDR1 MNHEY, CDR2 SVGEGT. CDR3 DNA: TGTGCCAGCAGCGGGACAGGGAACAATGAGCAGTTCTTC. It yields the protein CASSGTGNNEQFF.

This clonotype was observed many times. The chain employs TRBV7-9 and TRBJ1-4; D remains ambiguous. CDR3 size: 17 residues. Germline V gene sequence: CDR1 SEHNR, CDR2 FQNEAQ (reference sequence). V lost 1 base and J 8 bases, leaving 20 bases between the germline ends. DNA of the CDR3: TGTGCCAGCAGCTTAGGACGAAATAATGTTCGTCCAGAAAAACTGTTTTTT. This encodes CASSLGRNNVRPEKLFF.

Here the CDR3 reads CATSEEGPGEGGQYF. CDR3 sequence (DNA): TGTGCCACCAGTGAGGAGGGACCAGGAGAAGGCGGCCAGTACTTC. V and J are TRBV24-1 and TRBJ2-5; weak D call: TRBD2 (6 bases). V lost 4 bases, J lost 10 bases, and 21 bases lay in between. The CDR3 is made up of 15 amino acids. The germline V gene encodes CDR1 KGHDR and CDR2 SFDVKD.

The sample holds a few counts of this clonotype. This chain connects TRBV20-1 to TRBJ2-2; TRBD1 matches 7 bases. Germline CDR1 is DFQATT and CDR2 is SNEGSKA (reference sequence). There are 13 residues in the CDR3. V lost 5 bases and J lost 5; bases outside the gene matches: 5. The CDR3 protein is CSAPSTGTGELFF. For the CDR3, the DNA is TGCAGTGCTCCCTCGACAGGGACCGGGGAGCTGTTTTTT.

The sample holds a few counts of this clonotype. This chain uses TRBV20-1 with TRBJ1-5; D is unclear. Germline lookup yields CDR1 DFQATT and CDR2 SNEGSKA (reference sequence). V shed 5 bases and J shed 7 bases, with 12 bases lying between them. The CDR3 extends over 12 amino acids. CDR3 coding DNA: TGCAGTGCTTTGGACGCAAAGCAGCCCCAGCATTTT. It is translated as CSALDAKQPQHF.

The chain couples TRBV7-2 to TRBJ2-1, with 8 bases identical to TRBD2. The CDR3 length is 16 residues. V was pared by 4 bases and J by 0 bases, with 5 bases of the junction left unmatched. Germline CDR1 is SGHTA and CDR2 is FQGNSA. CDR3 nucleotides: TGTGCCAGCAGCTCCGCCGGGACTAGCTCCTACAATGAGCAGTTCTTC. Its protein product is CASSSAGTSSYNEQFF.

J is TRBJ2-3 and V is TRBV11-2; 9 nucleotides line up with TRBD2. The CDR3 is 16 amino acids. After removal of 3 bases from V and 4 bases from J, the junction contained 8 bases not matched to a gene. The germline CDR1 and CDR2 sequences are SGHAT and FQNNGV. The CDR3 is CASSFRLAESADTQYF. The CDR3 region has the DNA TGTGCCAGCAGCTTCCGACTAGCGGAATCGGCAGATACGCAGTATTTT.

This clonotype was seen only a few times. The J gene is TRBJ1-2, the V gene TRBV4-2; D gene uncertain. The CDR3 runs to 14 residues. V was clipped by 0 bases and J by 1 base, with 6 bases between them. Germline values: CDR1 LGHNA, CDR2 YNFKEQ. In DNA, the CDR3 is TGTGCCAGCAGCCAAGAGTTGGTTAACTATGGCTACACCTTC. Residues: CASSQELVNYGYTF.

The J gene is TRBJ1-4, the V gene TRBV12-3 or TRBV12-4; D is unresolved. Trimming cost V 8 bases and J 8 bases, with 18 bases left between them. CDR3 length: 14 residues. Written as DNA, the CDR3 is TGTGCCAGCCGCCGAAAGGGTGCGGAAGAAAAACTGTTTTTT. Translating it yields CASRRKGAEEKLFF.

This clonotype has a handful of counts. The rearrangement joins TRBV4-3 to TRBJ2-1; D is possibly TRBD2 (6 bases). V lost 3 bases to trimming and J lost 0 bases, with 18 bases between them. The CDR3 runs to 18 residues. Germline CDR1 reads LGHNA; CDR2 reads YSLEER. The CDR3 DNA is TGCGCCAGCAGCCAGGCCCCGGGACTCCAAAGCTCCTACAATGAGCAGTTCTTC. This codes for CASSQAPGLQSSYNEQFF.

There are a few counts of this clonotype. This chain uses TRBV12-3 or TRBV12-4 with TRBJ2-5, with 9 bases identical to TRBD2. CDR3 length: 13 residues. After removal of 8 bases from V and 4 bases from J, the junction contained 5 bases not matched to a gene. The CDR3 nucleotides are TGTGCCAGCGGGCGGGGGGGCCGAGAGACCCAGTACTTC. Amino acid sequence: CASGRGGRETQYF.

Only a few counts were recorded for this clonotype. This chain connects TRBV18 to TRBJ1-4; TRBD1 might be the D (5 bases). Germline values: CDR1 KGHSH, CDR2 LQKENI. V was trimmed by 2 bases and J by 7 bases, leaving 14 bases between them. The CDR3 totals 15 residues. The CDR3, as DNA: TGTGCCAGCTCACCAAATTCGGGGCTCGGTGAAAAACTGTTTTTT. This encodes CASSPNSGLGEKLFF.